Sequencing of this T cell receptor beta chain was carried out in a study of blood T cell repertoires in COVID-19. The germline V gene has CDR1 LNHDA and CDR2 SQIVND (reference sequence). CDR3 size: 11 residues. V lost 10 bases and J 1 base, leaving 7 bases between the germline ends. Sequencing was performed with immunoSEQ multiplex PCR; in TCRdb, only in-frame clones are kept and a portion is missing. The table shows about 250,000 clones, with approximately 85% occurring only once. This sequence originates from a woman between 45 and 60 years old with acute COVID-19. Sequences were obtained from PBMCs or T cells enriched from blood (not recorded which). The V call is TRBV19, the J call TRBJ1-1; no clear D. The CDR3 reads CATRGNTEAFF. The CDR3 nucleotides are TGTGCCACCCGGGGGAACACTGAAGCTTTCTTT.